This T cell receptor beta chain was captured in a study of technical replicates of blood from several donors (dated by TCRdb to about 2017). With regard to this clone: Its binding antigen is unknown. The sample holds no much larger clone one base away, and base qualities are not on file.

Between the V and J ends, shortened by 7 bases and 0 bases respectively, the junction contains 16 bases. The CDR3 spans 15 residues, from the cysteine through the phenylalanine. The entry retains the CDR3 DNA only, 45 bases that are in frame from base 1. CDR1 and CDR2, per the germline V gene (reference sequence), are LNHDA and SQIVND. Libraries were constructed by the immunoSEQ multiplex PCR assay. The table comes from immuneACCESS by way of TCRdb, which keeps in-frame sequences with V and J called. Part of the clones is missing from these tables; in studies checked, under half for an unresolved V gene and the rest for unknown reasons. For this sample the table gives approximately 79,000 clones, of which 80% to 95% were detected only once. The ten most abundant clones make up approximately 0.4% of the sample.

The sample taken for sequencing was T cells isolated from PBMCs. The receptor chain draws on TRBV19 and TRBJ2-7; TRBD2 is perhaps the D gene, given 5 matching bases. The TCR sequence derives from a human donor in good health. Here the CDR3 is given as CASKGIALSSYEQYF. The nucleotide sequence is TGTGCCAGTAAGGGAATAGCGCTAAGCTCCTACGAGCAGTACTTC. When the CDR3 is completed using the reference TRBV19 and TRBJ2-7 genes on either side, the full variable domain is DGGITQSPKYLFRKEGQNVTLSCEQNLNHDAMYWYRQDPGQGLRLIYYSQIVNDFQKGDIAEGYSVSREKKESFPLTVTSAQKNPTAFYLCASKGIALSSYEQYFGPGTRLTVT.